This is a list of T cell receptor beta chains from one sample in a study of shared clonotypes between healthy human individuals. Sequencing was performed with immunoSEQ multiplex PCR; in TCRdb, only in-frame clones are kept and a portion is missing. The table shows about a million clones, with 77% occurring only once. Sequences were obtained from memory CD4+ T cells from PBMCs. The receptors shown here come from a man between 18 and 35 years old in good health. Some clones in this sample may be carry-over from other donors' samples. Each CDR3 is given with its conserved first and last residue. D genes are given only for firm matches. The size of a clone is reported for some rows only, either as once, few or many, or as a class for expanded clones.

-	-	TRBV15	TRBJ2-7	CATSRDPGGALEQYF	TGTGCCACCAGCAGAGATCCCGGCGGGGCCCTCGAGCAGTACTTC
TRBD2	-	TRBV30	TRBJ2-1	CAWSVGLDNEQFF	TGTGCCTGGAGCGTGGGACTAGACAATGAGCAGTTCTTC
-	-	TRBV6-6	TRBJ2-7	CASSSGRQLSSYEQYF	TGTGCCAGCAGTTCCGGGCGACAGCTTAGCTCCTACGAGCAGTACTTC
TRBD2	-	TRBV27	TRBJ2-3	CASSLLTPGLAGPTDTQYF	TGTGCCAGCAGTTTATTGACCCCGGGACTAGCGGGCCCCACAGATACGCAGTATTTT
-	-	TRBV7-3	TRBJ1-5	CASSLTAGNQPQHF	TGTGCCAGCAGCTTAACGGCTGGGAATCAGCCCCAGCATTTT
TRBD1	once	TRBV9	TRBJ1-1	CASSRRTGGKSEAFF	TGTGCCAGCAGCCGCCGGACAGGGGGTAAGTCTGAAGCTTTCTTT
-	-	TRBV18	TRBJ2-7	CASSPTQVTYEQYF	TGTGCCAGCTCACCTACACAGGTGACCTACGAGCAGTACTTC
-	-	TRBV19	TRBJ1-2	CASSIDSQITYGYTF	TGTGCCAGTAGTATAGATTCTCAGATAACCTATGGCTACACCTTC
-	-	TRBV19	TRBJ2-3	CATKEAGVSTDTQYF	TGTGCCACCAAAGAGGCGGGTGTAAGCACAGATACGCAGTATTTT
TRBD1	-	TRBV10-3	TRBJ2-3	CAISAPGQGMATQYF	TGTGCCATCAGTGCGCCGGGACAGGGAATGGCAACGCAGTATTTT
-	-	TRBV6-1	TRBJ2-7	CASSEALIRYEQYF	TGTGCCAGCAGTGAAGCGCTTATCCGTTACGAGCAGTACTTC
-	few	TRBV4-2	TRBJ1-2	CASSQDQGSGYTF	TGTGCCAGCAGCCAAGATCAGGGAAGTGGCTACACCTTC
-	few	TRBV2	TRBJ1-5	CASSEDTLSNQPQHF	TGTGCCAGCAGTGAAGATACCCTTAGCAATCAGCCCCAGCATTTT
TRBD1	-	TRBV7-9	TRBJ2-5	CASSSPTGTGGGETQYF	TGTGCCAGCAGCTCTCCTACCGGGACAGGGGGCGGGGAGACCCAGTACTTC
-	-	TRBV6-6	TRBJ2-5	CASKRRAGWETQYF	TGTGCCAGCAAAAGGAGGGCCGGCTGGGAGACCCAGTACTTC
TRBD2	-	TRBV5-5	TRBJ2-1	CASSYLAGVINEQFF	TGTGCCAGCAGCTATTTAGCGGGAGTCATCAATGAGCAGTTCTTC
-	-	TRBV21-1	TRBJ2-1	CASNLGRTENNEQFF	TGTGCCAGCAACCTCGGTCGGACTGAGAACAATGAGCAGTTCTTC
-	once	TRBV7-9	TRBJ2-7	CASSSVGGSTYEQYF	TGTGCCAGCAGCTCCGTCGGGGGTTCCACCTACGAGCAGTACTTC
-	-	TRBV6-4	TRBJ1-2	CASSQGSNYGYTF	TGTGCCAGCAGTCAGGGGTCTAACTATGGCTACACCTTC
-	-	TRBV15	TRBJ2-7	CATGRGRDYEQYF	TGTGCCACCGGTCGAGGCAGGGACTACGAGCAGTACTTC
-	-	TRBV5-4	TRBJ1-4	CASSSAGQGREKLFF	TGTGCCAGCAGCTCAGCCGGGCAGGGTCGAGAAAAACTGTTTTTT
TRBD1	many	TRBV9	TRBJ1-2	CASSPTGTGRNGYTF	TGTGCCAGCAGCCCAACCGGGACAGGGAGGAATGGCTACACCTTC
-	-	TRBV15	TRBJ1-2	CATSRGGRVNYGYTF	TGTGCCACCAGCAGAGGGGGACGGGTTAACTATGGCTACACCTTC
TRBD2	-	TRBV5-1	TRBJ2-7	CASSPSGTLSYEQYF	TGCGCCAGCAGCCCTAGCGGGACCCTCTCCTACGAGCAGTACTTC
TRBD2	-	TRBV7-3	TRBJ2-2	CASSPGGAGINTGELFF	TGTGCCAGCAGCCCGGGAGGTGCGGGAATAAACACCGGGGAGCTGTTTTTT
-	few	TRBV5-1	TRBJ2-2	CASSLGLETGELFF	TGCGCCAGCAGCTTGGGGCTGGAAACCGGGGAGCTGTTTTTT
TRBD1	-	TRBV5-1	TRBJ1-4	CASSQTETGGGKLFF	TGCGCCAGCAGCCAAACCGAGACAGGGGGAGGAAAACTGTTTTTT
TRBD2	-	TRBV28	TRBJ2-1	CASSLLGLAGGPDREQFF	TGTGCCAGCAGTTTATTGGGGCTAGCGGGAGGGCCCGACCGAGAGCAGTTCTTC
TRBD2	-	TRBV27	TRBJ2-5	CASSSTGGLAGDVTQYF	TGTGCCAGCAGCTCCACAGGGGGGCTAGCGGGAGACGTGACCCAGTACTTC
-	-	TRBV5-6	TRBJ2-7	CASSLFAREHEQYF	TGTGCCAGCAGCTTGTTTGCCAGGGAGCACGAGCAGTACTTC
-	-	TRBV5-8	TRBJ2-3	CASSLRGFNTDTQYF	TGTGCCAGCAGCTTGCGGGGCTTTAACACAGATACGCAGTATTTT
TRBD1	-	TRBV7-2	TRBJ1-2	CASSWEYRGWNYGYTF	TGTGCCAGCAGCTGGGAATACAGGGGGTGGAACTATGGCTACACCTTC
TRBD2	-	TRBV7-2	TRBJ2-7	CASSLGGKTSGSLSGEQYF	TGTGCCAGCAGCTTAGGGGGTAAAACTAGCGGGAGTCTCAGTGGCGAGCAGTACTTC
-	-	TRBV7-2	TRBJ1-4	CASSSRGFNEKLFF	TGTGCCAGCAGCTCCAGGGGTTTTAATGAAAAACTGTTTTTT
-	-	TRBV4-1	TRBJ1-1	CASSLRTELDTEAFF	TGCGCCAGCAGCCTAAGGACGGAATTGGACACTGAAGCTTTCTTT
TRBD1	-	TRBV4-1	TRBJ1-1	CASSHIRQGGINTEAFF	TGCGCCAGCAGCCACATCAGACAGGGGGGAATCAACACTGAAGCTTTCTTT
-	-	TRBV6-1	TRBJ1-2	CASSEMWRDSYGYTF	TGTGCCAGCAGTGAAATGTGGAGAGACTCCTATGGCTACACCTTC
TRBD1	-	TRBV7-9	TRBJ2-1	CASSSAWTGYTYNEQFF	TGTGCCAGCAGCTCTGCCTGGACAGGGTACACCTACAATGAGCAGTTCTTC